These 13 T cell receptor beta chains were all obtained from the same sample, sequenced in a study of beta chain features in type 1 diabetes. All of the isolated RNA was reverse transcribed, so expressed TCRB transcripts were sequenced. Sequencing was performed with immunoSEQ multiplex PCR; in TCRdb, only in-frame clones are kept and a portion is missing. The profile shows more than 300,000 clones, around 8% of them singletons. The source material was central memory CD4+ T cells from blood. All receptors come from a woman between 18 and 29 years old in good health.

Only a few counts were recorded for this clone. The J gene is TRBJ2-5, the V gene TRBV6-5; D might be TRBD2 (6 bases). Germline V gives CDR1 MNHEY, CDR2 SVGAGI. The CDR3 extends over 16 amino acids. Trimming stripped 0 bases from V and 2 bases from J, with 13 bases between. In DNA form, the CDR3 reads TGTGCCAGCAGTTACTCTACAGGTGGAGGGCAAGAGACCCAGTACTTC. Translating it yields CASSYSTGGGQETQYF.

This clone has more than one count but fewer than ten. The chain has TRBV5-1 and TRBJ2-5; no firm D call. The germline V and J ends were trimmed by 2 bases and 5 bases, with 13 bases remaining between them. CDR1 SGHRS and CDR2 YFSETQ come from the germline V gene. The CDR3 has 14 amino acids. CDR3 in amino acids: CASSFTPDLETQYF. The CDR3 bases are TGCGCCAGCAGCTTTACGCCCGACCTGGAGACCCAGTACTTC.

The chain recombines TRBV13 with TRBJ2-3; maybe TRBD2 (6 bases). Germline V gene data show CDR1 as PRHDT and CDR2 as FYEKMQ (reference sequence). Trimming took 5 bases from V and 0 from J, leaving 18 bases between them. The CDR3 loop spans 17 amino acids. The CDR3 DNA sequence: TGTGCCAGCAGCCCGCGGGGTAGCGTTCCAAGCACAGATACGCAGTATTTT. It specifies CASSPRGSVPSTDTQYF.

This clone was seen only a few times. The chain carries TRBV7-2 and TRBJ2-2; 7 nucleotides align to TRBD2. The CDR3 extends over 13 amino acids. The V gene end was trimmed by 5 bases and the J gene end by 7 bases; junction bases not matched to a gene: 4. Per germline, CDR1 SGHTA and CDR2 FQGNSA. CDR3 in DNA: TGTGCCAGCAGCCCCAGGACTAGCGGGGAGCTGTTTTTT. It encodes CASSPRTSGELFF.

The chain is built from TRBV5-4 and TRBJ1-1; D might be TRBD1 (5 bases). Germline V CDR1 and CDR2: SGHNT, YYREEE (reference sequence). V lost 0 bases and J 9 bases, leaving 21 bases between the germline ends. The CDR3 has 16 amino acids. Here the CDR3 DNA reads TGTGCCAGCAGCTTGGGCCCCGGGACGAAATTCCTCCAAGCTTTCTTT. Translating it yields CASSLGPGTKFLQAFF.

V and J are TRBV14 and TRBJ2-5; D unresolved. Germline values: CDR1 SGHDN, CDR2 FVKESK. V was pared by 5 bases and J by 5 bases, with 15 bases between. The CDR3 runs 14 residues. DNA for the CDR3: TGTGCCAGCAGCTCGTCAGGATCCCGTGAGACCCAGTACTTC. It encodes CASSSSGSRETQYF.

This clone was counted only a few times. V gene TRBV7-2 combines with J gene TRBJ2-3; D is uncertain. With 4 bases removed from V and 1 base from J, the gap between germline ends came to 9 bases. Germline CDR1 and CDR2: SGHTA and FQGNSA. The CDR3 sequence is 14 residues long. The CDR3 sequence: CASSSRPGTDTQYF. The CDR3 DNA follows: TGTGCCAGCAGCTCACGGCCAGGCACAGATACGCAGTATTTT.

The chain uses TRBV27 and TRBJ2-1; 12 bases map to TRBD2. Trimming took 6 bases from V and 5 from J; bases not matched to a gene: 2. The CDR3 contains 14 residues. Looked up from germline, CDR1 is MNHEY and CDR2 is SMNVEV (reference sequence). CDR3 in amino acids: CASSGLAGNNEQFF. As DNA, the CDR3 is TGTGCCAGCAGCGGACTAGCGGGAAACAATGAGCAGTTCTTC.

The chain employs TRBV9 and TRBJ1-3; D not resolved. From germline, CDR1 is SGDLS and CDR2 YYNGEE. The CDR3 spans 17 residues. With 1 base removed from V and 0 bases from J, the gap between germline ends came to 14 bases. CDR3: CASSVSLGESSGNTIYF. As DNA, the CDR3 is TGTGCCAGCAGCGTAAGTCTCGGAGAGAGCTCTGGAAACACCATATATTTT.

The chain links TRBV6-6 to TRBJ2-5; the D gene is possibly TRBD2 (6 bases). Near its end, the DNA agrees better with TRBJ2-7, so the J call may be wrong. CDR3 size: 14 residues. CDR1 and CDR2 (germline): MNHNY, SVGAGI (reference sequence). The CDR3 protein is CASSYSTGSDEQYF. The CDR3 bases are TGTGCCAGCAGTTACTCCACCGGGAGCGACGAGCAGTACTTC.

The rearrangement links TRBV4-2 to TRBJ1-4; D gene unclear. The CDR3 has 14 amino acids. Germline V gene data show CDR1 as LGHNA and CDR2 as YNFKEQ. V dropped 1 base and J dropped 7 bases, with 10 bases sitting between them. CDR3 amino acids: CASSQGLGGEKLFF. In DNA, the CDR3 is TGTGCCAGCAGCCAAGGGTTGGGAGGTGAAAAACTGTTTTTT.

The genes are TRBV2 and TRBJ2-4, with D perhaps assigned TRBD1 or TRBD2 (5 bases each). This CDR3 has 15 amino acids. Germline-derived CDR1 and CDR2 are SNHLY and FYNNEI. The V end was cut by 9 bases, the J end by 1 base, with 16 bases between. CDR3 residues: CASHGIWGAKNIQYF. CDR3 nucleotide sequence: TGTGCCAGTCATGGGATCTGGGGGGCCAAAAACATTCAGTACTTC.

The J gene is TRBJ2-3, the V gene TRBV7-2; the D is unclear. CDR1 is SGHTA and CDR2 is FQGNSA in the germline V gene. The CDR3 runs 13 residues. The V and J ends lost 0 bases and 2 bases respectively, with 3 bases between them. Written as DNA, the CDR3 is TGTGCCAGCAGCTTAGCAATCACAGATACGCAGTATTTT. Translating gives CASSLAITDTQYF.